The 10 T cell receptor beta chains in this list originate from one sample, sequenced in a study of T cell changes during pregnancy in multiple sclerosis. The table came from immunoSEQ multiplex PCR; TCRdb's copy has only in-frame clones and leaves some out. The repertoire holds some 37,000 clones, about 91% seen once, with around an eighth in the top ten. The sample here was CD8+ T cells from peripheral blood mononuclear cells, taken after pregnancy. The receptors here all came from a female donor with multiple sclerosis, enrolled in a pregnancy study.

The V and J genes are TRBV19 and TRBJ2-1; TRBD2 matches at 10 bases. This CDR3 has 14 residues. The germline gives CDR1 LNHDA, CDR2 SQIVND (reference sequence). V shed 7 bases and J 6 bases; nucleotides not matched to a gene: 6. This chain's CDR3 is CASMPSGSRNEQFF. CDR3 sequence (DNA): TGTGCCAGTATGCCTAGCGGGAGTCGCAATGAGCAGTTCTTC.

This chain uses TRBV28 with TRBJ2-3; D might be TRBD2 (6 bases). V gave up 7 bases and J gave up 0 bases, with 11 bases separating them. Germline loops: CDR1 MDHEN, CDR2 SYDVKM. The CDR3 is 14 amino acids. Here the CDR3 reads CASTSGGSTDTQYF. The DNA of the CDR3 is TGTGCCAGCACCTCCGGGGGTAGCACAGATACGCAGTATTTT.

The chain uses TRBV27 and TRBJ2-5, with TRBD1 identical over 10 bases. The CDR3 runs to 14 residues. Germline V gives CDR1 MNHEY, CDR2 SMNVEV (reference sequence). After removal of 5 bases from V and 5 bases from J, the junction contained 5 bases not matched to a gene. CDR3 nucleotide sequence: TGTGCCAGCAGTCGACAGGGGGCGAGGGAGACCCAGTACTTC. It yields the protein CASSRQGARETQYF.

The chain couples TRBV7-9 to TRBJ1-4; TRBD1 is a possible D gene (5 bases). This CDR3 is 16 amino acids long. Between the trimmed V and J ends, which lost 1 base and 0 bases, there was a span of 9 bases. CDR1 is SEHNR, CDR2 FQNEAQ, per germline (reference sequence). The CDR3 DNA is TGTGCCAGCAGCTTAGTCAGGGCTTCAACTAATGAAAAACTGTTTTTT. Its protein product is CASSLVRASTNEKLFF.

V is TRBV11-2 and J is TRBJ1-2; 7 bases agree with TRBD1. The ends lost 5 bases at V and 5 bases at J; junction bases unmatched: 2. CDR1 is SGHAT and CDR2 is FQNNGV in the germline V gene. The CDR3 consists of 12 residues. DNA of the CDR3: TGTGCCAGCAGCCCGACAGGGTATGGCTACACCTTC. Translated: CASSPTGYGYTF.

The rearrangement uses TRBV5-1 and TRBJ1-3; 8 positions match TRBD1. Trimming cost V 1 base and J 2 bases; bases outside gene matches: 5. Germline lookup yields CDR1 SGHRS and CDR2 YFSETQ. The CDR3 spans 16 residues. The CDR3 loop reads CASSLTWDRPGNTIYF. The DNA for the CDR3 is TGCGCCAGCAGCTTGACCTGGGACAGGCCTGGAAACACCATATATTTT. The variable domain in full, completed from reference TRBV5-1 and TRBJ1-3, reads KAGVTQTPRYLIKTRGQQVTLSCSPISGHRSVSWYQQTPGQGLQFLFEYFSETQRNKGNFPGRFSGRQFSNSRSEMNVSTLELGDSALYLCASSLTWDRPGNTIYFGEGSWLTVV.

This chain links TRBV27 with TRBJ2-7; D is perhaps TRBD2 (7 bases). Trimming pared 6 bases from V and 4 bases from J, leaving 19 bases between. Germline V gene sequence: CDR1 MNHEY, CDR2 SMNVEV (reference sequence). The CDR3 sequence is 15 residues long. The CDR3 DNA reads TGTGCCAGCAGCCCAAATGGGGGGGGCGCTTACGAGCAGTACTTC. Protein product: CASSPNGGGAYEQYF.

V gene TRBV7-2 combines with J gene TRBJ1-5; D is possibly TRBD1 (6 bases). Trimming cost V 5 bases and J 9 bases, with 20 bases left between them. The CDR3 contains 15 residues. Germline CDR1 SGHTA, CDR2 FQGNSA. The chain's CDR3 is CASSPYEAGGWPQHF. CDR3 in DNA: TGTGCCAGCAGCCCATACGAAGCGGGGGGCTGGCCCCAGCATTTT. Variable domain in full (rest from reference TRBV7-2 and TRBJ1-5): GAGVSQSPSNKVTEKGKDVELRCDPISGHTALYWYRQSLGQGLEFLIYFQGNSAPDKSGLPSDRFSAERTGGSVSTLTIQRTQQEDSAVYLCASSPYEAGGWPQHFGDGTRLSIL.

The CDR3 protein is CASSLGVAGANEQFF. As DNA, the CDR3 is TGTGCCAGCAGCTTGGGGGTAGCGGGGGCCAATGAGCAGTTCTTC. The chain uses TRBV5-6 and TRBJ2-1; 9 bases map to TRBD2. The CDR3 has 15 residues. In germline, CDR1 is SGHDT, CDR2 YYEEEE. Trimming cost V 0 bases and J 6 bases; bases outside gene matches: 4.

The genes are TRBV2 and TRBJ1-1; D perhaps matches TRBD1 (6 bases). There are 13 residues in the CDR3. V was shortened by 11 bases and J by 1 base, with 14 bases between the two germline ends. The germline gives CDR1 SNHLY, CDR2 FYNNEI. The CDR3 coding sequence is TGTGCCTACAGACAGGTGACGAACACTGAAGCTTTCTTT. Translating gives CAYRQVTNTEAFF.